This T cell receptor (beta chain) was identified during a study of control samples from healthy donors and cancer patients. Trimming removed 0 bases from V and 7 bases from J, with 17 bases in between. CDR3 length: 16 residues. Germline-derived CDR1 and CDR2 are SGHRS and YFSETQ. Sequencing used immunoSEQ multiplex PCR; TCRdb keeps in-frame clones, though not all of them. The sample contains 97,000 or so clones, under 95% of which appear only once. This rearrangement joins TRBV5-1 to TRBJ2-1; D unresolved. Sequences were obtained from blood. The receptor was derived from a woman aged 18-30 years in good health. CDR3 loop: CASSLAVLLRGNEQFF. The CDR3 DNA follows: TGCGCCAGCAGCTTGGCGGTCCTGTTGCGTGGGAATGAGCAGTTCTTC.